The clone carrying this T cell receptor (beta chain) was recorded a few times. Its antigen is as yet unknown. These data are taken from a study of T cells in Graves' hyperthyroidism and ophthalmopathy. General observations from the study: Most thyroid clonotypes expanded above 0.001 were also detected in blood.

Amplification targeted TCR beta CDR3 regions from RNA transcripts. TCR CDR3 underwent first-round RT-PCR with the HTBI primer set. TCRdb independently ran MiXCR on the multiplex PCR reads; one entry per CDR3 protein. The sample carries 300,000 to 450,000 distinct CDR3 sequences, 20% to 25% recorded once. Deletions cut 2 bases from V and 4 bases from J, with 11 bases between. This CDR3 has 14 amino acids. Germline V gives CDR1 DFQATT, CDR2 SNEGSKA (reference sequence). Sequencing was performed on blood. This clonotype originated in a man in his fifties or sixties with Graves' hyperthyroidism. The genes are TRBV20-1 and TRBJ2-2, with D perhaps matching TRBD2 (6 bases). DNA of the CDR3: TGCAGTGCTAGAAATAGCGGAGGCACCGGGGAGCTGTTTTTT. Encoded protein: CSARNSGGTGELFF.